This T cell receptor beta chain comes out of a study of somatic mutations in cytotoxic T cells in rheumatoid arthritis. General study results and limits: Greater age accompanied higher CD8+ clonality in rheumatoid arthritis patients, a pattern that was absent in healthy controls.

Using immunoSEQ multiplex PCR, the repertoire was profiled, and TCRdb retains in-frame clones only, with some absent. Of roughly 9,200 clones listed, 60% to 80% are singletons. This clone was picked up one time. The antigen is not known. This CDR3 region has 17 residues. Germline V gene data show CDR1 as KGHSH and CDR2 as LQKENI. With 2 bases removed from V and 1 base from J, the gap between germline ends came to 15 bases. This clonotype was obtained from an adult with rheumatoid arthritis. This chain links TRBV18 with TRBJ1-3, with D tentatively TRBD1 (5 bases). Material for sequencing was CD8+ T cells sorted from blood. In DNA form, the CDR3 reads TGTGCCAGCTCACCAACCGGTGGGGGGAAATCTGGAAACACCATATATTTT. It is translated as CASSPTGGGKSGNTIYF.